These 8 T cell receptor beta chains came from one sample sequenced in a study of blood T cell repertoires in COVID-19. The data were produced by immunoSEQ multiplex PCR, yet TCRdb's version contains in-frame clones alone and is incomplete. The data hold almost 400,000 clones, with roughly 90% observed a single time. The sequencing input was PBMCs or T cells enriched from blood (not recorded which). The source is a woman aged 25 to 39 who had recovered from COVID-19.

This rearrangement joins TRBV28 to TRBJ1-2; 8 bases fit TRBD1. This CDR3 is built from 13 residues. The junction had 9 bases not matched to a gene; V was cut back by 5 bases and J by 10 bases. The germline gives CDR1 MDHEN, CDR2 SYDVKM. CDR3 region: CASSPQGAGDYTF. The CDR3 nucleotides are TGTGCCAGCAGTCCTCAGGGGGCAGGAGACTACACCTTC.

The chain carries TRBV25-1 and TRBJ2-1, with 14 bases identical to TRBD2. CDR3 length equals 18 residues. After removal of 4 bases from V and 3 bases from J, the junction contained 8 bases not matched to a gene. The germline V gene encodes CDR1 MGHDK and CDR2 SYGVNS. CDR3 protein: CASSVGTSGRRHYNEQFF. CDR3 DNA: TGTGCCAGCAGTGTGGGGACTAGCGGGAGAAGGCACTACAATGAGCAGTTCTTC.

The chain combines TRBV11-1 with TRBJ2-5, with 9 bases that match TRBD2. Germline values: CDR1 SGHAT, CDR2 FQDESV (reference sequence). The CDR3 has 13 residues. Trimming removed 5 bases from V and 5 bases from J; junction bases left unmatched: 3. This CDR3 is CASSPGLAETQYF. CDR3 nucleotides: TGTGCCAGCAGCCCGGGACTAGCTGAGACCCAGTACTTC.

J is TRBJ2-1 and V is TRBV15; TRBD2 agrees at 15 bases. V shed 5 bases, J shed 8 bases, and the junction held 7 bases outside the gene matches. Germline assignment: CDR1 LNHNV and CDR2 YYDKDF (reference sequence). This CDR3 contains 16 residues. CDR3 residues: CATSPGLAGGRDEQFF. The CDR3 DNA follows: TGTGCCACCAGCCCCGGACTAGCGGGAGGGCGCGATGAGCAGTTCTTC.

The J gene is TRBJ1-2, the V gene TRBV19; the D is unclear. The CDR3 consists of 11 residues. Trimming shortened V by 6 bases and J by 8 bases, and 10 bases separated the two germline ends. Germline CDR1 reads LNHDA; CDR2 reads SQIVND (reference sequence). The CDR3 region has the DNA TGTGCCAGTAGGCGGATGTCCGGCTACACCTTC. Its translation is CASRRMSGYTF.

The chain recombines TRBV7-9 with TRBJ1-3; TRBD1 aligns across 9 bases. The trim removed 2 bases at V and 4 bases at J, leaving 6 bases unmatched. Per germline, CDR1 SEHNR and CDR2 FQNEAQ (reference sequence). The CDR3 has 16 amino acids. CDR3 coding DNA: TGTGCCAGCAGCTTATGGGGACAGGGATCCGGAAACACCATATATTTT. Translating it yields CASSLWGQGSGNTIYF.

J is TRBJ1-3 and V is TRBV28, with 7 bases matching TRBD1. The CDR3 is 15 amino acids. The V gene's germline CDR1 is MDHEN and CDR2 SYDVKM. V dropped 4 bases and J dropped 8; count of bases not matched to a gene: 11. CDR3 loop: CASSYFKGAGDTIYF. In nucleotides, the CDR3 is TGTGCCAGCAGTTACTTTAAGGGGGCAGGAGACACCATATATTTT.

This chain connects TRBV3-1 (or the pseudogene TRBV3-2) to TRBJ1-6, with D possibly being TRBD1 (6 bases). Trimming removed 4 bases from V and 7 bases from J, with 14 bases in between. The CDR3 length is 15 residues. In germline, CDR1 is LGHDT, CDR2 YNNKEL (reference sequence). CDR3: CASSPPGVLNSPLHF. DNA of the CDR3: TGTGCCAGCAGCCCGCCAGGGGTCTTAAATTCACCCCTCCACTTT.